The entry below describes one T cell receptor (beta chain). This sample stems from a study of blood T cell repertoires in COVID-19. Whole-study context: Whether acute or convalescent, the COVID-19 samples came from the United States, Italy and Spain. Sources were T cells, B-cell-depleted T cells, or PBMCs; the material itself was cDNA or gDNA.

The CDR3 spans 16 residues. V lost 0 bases, J lost 5 bases, and 17 bases lay in between. In germline, CDR1 is SGHNT, CDR2 YYREEE (reference sequence). In the source study's methods: Scientists estimated how many nucleated cells there were by amplifying reference gene primers. TCRdb keeps only in-frame clones here, not all; method: immunoSEQ multiplex PCR. V, J and clone size derive from that table, while D and trimming were established from the DNA sequence. The table lists under 300,000 clones, 75% to 90% of them singletons. The rearrangement uses TRBV5-4 and TRBJ1-1; D may be TRBD1 (6 bases). The sequence was collected from a woman in her twenties or thirties with active or convalescent COVID-19. Sequencing was performed on peripheral blood. CDR3 residues: CASSLGVRGSLTEAFF. The CDR3 DNA is TGTGCCAGCAGCTTGGGTGTCAGGGGTTCGCTAACTGAAGCTTTCTTT.